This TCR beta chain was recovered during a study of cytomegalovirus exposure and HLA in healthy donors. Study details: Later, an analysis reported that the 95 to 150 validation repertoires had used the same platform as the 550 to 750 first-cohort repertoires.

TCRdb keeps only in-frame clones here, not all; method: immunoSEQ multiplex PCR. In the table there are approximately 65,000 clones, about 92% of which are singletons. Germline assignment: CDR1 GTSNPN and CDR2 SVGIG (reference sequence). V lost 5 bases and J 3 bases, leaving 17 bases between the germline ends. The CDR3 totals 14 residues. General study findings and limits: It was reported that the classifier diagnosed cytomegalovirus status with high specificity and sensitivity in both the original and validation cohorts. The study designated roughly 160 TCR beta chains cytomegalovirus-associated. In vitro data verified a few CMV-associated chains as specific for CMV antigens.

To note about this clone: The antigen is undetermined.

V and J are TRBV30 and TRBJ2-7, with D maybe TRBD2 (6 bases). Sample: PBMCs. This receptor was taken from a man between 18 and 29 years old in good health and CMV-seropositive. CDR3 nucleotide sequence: TGTGCCTGGTCTCGACCGGGACTCCGCTACGAGCAGTACTTC. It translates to CAWSRPGLRYEQYF.